The T cell receptor beta chain described here comes from a study of blood T cells in healthy people across ages. As regards this clonotype: Its antigen is not known.

Whole-study findings and limits: There were more naive CD4+ cells and higher diversity in long-lived donors than in aged donors.

The CDR3 contains 21 residues. Between the trimmed V and J ends, which lost 0 bases and 3 bases, there was a span of 28 bases. CDR1 is SGHAT, CDR2 FQNNGV, per germline. Using a J-beta primer mix together with a sample-barcoded 5' primer, a second PCR was run for roughly 6 to 11 cycles. Each CDR3 protein is one row after TCRdb ran MiXCR on the 5' RACE reads. The table shows about 730,000 distinct CDR3 sequences, with roughly 47% occurring only once. This sequence originates from a woman aged 55-70 years in good health. Specimen: blood. This chain connects TRBV11-2 to TRBJ2-3, with a tentative D call TRBD2 (5 bases). The CDR3 spells CASSLEVASSRLSWGTDTQYF. The DNA of the CDR3 is TGTGCCAGCAGCTTAGAGGTGGCTAGCAGTAGGCTTTCCTGGGGAACAGATACGCAGTATTTT.